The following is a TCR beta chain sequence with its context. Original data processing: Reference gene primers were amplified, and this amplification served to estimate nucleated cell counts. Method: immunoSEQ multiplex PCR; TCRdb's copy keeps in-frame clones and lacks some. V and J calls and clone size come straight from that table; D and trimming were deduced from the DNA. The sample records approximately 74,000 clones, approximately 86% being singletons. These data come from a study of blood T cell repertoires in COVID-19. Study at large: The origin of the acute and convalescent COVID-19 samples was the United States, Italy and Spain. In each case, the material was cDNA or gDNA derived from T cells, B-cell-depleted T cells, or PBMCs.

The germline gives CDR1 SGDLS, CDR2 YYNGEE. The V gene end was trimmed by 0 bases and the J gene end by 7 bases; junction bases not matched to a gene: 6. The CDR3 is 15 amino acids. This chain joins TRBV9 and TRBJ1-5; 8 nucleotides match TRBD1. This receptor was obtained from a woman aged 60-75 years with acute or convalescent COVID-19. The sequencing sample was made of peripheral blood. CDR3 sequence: CASSVGTGQGQPQHF. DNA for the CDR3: TGTGCCAGCAGCGTAGGGACAGGGCAGGGACAGCCCCAGCATTTT.